A single sample is the source of the 10 T cell receptor beta chains below, sequenced in a study of technical replicates of blood from a few donors. Assay: immunoSEQ multiplex PCR; the TCRdb copy retains only in-frame clones and omits some. The repertoire holds 50,000 to 75,000 clones, around 95% seen once, with over 4% in the top ten. Sequences were obtained from PBMCs. The source is a human donor in good health. Some clones in this sample may be carry-over from other donors' samples.

The genes are TRBV5-4 and TRBJ1-2; 7 bases are shared with TRBD1. With 7 bases clipped from V and 8 bases from J, the junction kept 14 bases outside the gene matches. This CDR3 contains 14 residues. CDR1 and CDR2 (germline): SGHNT, YYREEE (reference sequence). The CDR3 here is CASHRGTAVGGYTF. In DNA, the CDR3 is TGTGCCAGCCATAGGGGGACAGCGGTAGGAGGCTACACCTTC.

This chain links TRBV5-1 with TRBJ2-7, with 9 bases identical to TRBD2. The ends lost 4 bases at V and 0 bases at J; junction bases unmatched: 5. CDR3 length equals 15 residues. Germline values: CDR1 SGHRS, CDR2 YFSETQ. In DNA, the CDR3 is TGCGCCAGCAGCCCTATAGCGGGGGCCTCCTACGAGCAGTACTTC. Amino acid sequence: CASSPIAGASYEQYF.

The chain links TRBV10-3 to TRBJ1-2, with 11 bases fitting TRBD1. With 6 bases clipped from V and 7 bases from J, the junction kept 7 bases outside the gene matches. Germline CDR1 reads ENHRY; CDR2 reads SYGVKD. This CDR3 contains 14 residues. CDR3 sequence reads: CAISQGQGASGYTF. CDR3 bases: TGTGCCATCAGCCAAGGACAGGGGGCAAGTGGCTACACCTTC.

The chain carries TRBV7-8 and TRBJ2-1; TRBD1 agrees at 7 bases. The germline CDR1 and CDR2 sequences are SGHVS and FQNEAQ. V was clipped by 7 bases and J by 2 bases; unmatched bases: 5. The CDR3 contains 14 residues. Here the CDR3 reads CASTPGTAYNEQFF. CDR3 bases: TGTGCCAGCACCCCCGGGACAGCCTACAATGAGCAGTTCTTC.

CDR3 DNA sequence: TGTGCCAGCAGCCACCGGGTCAGTAACACTGAAGCTTTCTTT. This codes for CASSHRVSNTEAFF. The chain joins TRBV11-2 to TRBJ1-1; the D is unclear. V shed 5 bases and J shed 2 bases, with 12 bases lying between them. The CDR3 spans 14 residues. The germline gives CDR1 SGHAT, CDR2 FQNNGV.

This rearrangement joins TRBV7-2 to TRBJ1-5; D might be TRBD1 (5 bases). The CDR3 has 15 amino acids. Germline CDR1 reads SGHTA; CDR2 reads FQGNSA. With 5 bases removed from V and 1 base from J, the gap between germline ends came to 12 bases. CDR3 amino acids: CASSPGGSSNQPQHF. The CDR3 DNA is TGTGCCAGCAGCCCGGGGGGGTCAAGCAATCAGCCCCAGCATTTT.

The chain employs TRBV11-2 and TRBJ2-3; 10 nucleotides agree with TRBD2. The V segment lost 7 bases and the J segment 7 bases; nucleotides outside the gene matches: 8. The V gene's germline CDR1 is SGHAT and CDR2 FQNNGV. The CDR3 runs 14 residues. CDR3 DNA sequence: TGTGCCAGCAATCCAGCGGGAGGGCCAAATACGCAGTATTTT. This sequence encodes CASNPAGGPNTQYF.

This sequence joins TRBV19 and TRBJ1-2, with 8 bases fitting TRBD1. The CDR3 length is 13 residues. V was clipped by 7 bases and J by 2 bases; unmatched bases: 3. Germline V gives CDR1 LNHDA, CDR2 SQIVND (reference sequence). CDR3 sequence: CASKRTGNYGYTF. The CDR3, as DNA: TGTGCCAGTAAACGGACAGGGAACTATGGCTACACCTTC.

The chain uses TRBV11-2 and TRBJ1-4; 10 bases fit TRBD1. In germline, CDR1 is SGHAT, CDR2 FQNNGV. The length of the CDR3 is 15 residues. V shed 3 bases and J 7 bases; nucleotides not matched to a gene: 5. The chain's CDR3 is CASSFGQGETEKLFF. CDR3 nucleotides: TGTGCCAGCAGCTTTGGACAGGGGGAGACTGAAAAACTGTTTTTT.

V and J are TRBV4-1 and TRBJ1-2; 12 bases align to TRBD1. Trimming took 4 bases from V and 3 from J; bases not matched to a gene: 9. This CDR3 is built from 17 residues. CDR1 is MGHRA, CDR2 YSYEKL, per germline. In nucleotides, the CDR3 is TGCGCCAGCAGCCCAGGGACAGGGGGCTCTAATGACTATGGCTACACCTTC. It translates to CASSPGTGGSNDYGYTF.